This record looks at one T cell receptor beta chain sequence and its context. What it binds is not known. The sample comes from a study of response to subunit inactivated influenza vaccine. Study observations and caveats: With each seasonal influenza vaccination, the authors suggested, few new T cells are recruited.

TCRdb processed the RT-PCR reads anew with MiXCR; each CDR3 protein has one entry. The repertoire holds 550,000 to 800,000 distinct CDR3 sequences, with 15% to 19% as singletons. V was cut by 0 bases and J by 4 bases, with 10 bases left in between. This CDR3 has 15 amino acids. CDR1 and CDR2 (germline): SGHTA, FQGNSA. This chain connects TRBV7-2 to TRBJ1-5; no reliable D call. Sequences were derived from PBMCs from blood, sampled about 13 days after vaccination. This receptor was identified in a man aged 45-60 years who received an inactivated influenza vaccine. The CDR3 here is CASSLASERNQPQHF. The DNA of the CDR3 is TGTGCCAGCAGCTTAGCGTCAGAACGGAATCAGCCCCAGCATTTT.